These 17 T cell receptor beta chains came from one sample sequenced in a study of shared clonotypes between healthy human individuals. The protocol was immunoSEQ multiplex PCR, while the TCRdb copy is restricted to in-frame clones and leaves out a portion. The sample yields hundreds of thousands of clones, roughly 95% seen once. The naive CD8 subset, CD45RO-negative cells positively selected for CCR7, excluded terminally differentiated effector memory CD45RA+ cells. Sequenced material: naive CD8+ T cells sorted from blood. These receptors all stem from a woman aged 25-40 years in good health.

The V and J genes are TRBV6-5 and TRBJ1-1, with 7 bases that match TRBD1. The CDR3 covers 15 residues. J gave up 4 bases and V 5 bases, and 10 bases lay outside the gene matches. The germline CDR1 and CDR2 sequences are MNHEY and SVGAGI. CDR3 region: CASSPTTGVGTEAFF. The CDR3 DNA reads as TGTGCCAGCAGTCCCACCACAGGGGTCGGCACTGAAGCTTTCTTT.

This chain joins TRBV7-9 and TRBJ2-7, with 10 positions matching TRBD2. The CDR3 contains 14 residues. Germline V gives CDR1 SEHNR, CDR2 FQNEAQ (reference sequence). V shed 4 bases, J shed 3 bases, and the junction held 3 bases outside the gene matches. The CDR3 reads CASSSSGSYYEQYF. The DNA of the CDR3 is TGTGCCAGCAGCTCTAGCGGGAGTTACTACGAGCAGTACTTC.

The chain has TRBV6-5 and TRBJ2-3; TRBD1 matches at 7 bases. The V gene's germline CDR1 is MNHEY and CDR2 SVGAGI. This CDR3 region has 16 residues. The J segment lost 1 base and the V segment lost 4 bases, leaving 8 bases of the junction unmatched. CDR3 sequence: CASSSRQGWGTDTQYF. The CDR3, as DNA: TGTGCCAGCAGTTCTAGACAGGGCTGGGGCACAGATACGCAGTATTTT.

The gene calls are TRBV7-8 and TRBJ1-1; no clear D gene. This CDR3 comprises 13 residues. Trimming removed 2 bases at V and 3 bases at J, with 7 bases between. Germline CDR1 reads SGHVS; CDR2 reads FQNEAQ. The CDR3 sequence is CASSLNMYTEAFF. The CDR3 coding sequence is TGTGCCAGCAGCTTAAATATGTACACTGAAGCTTTCTTT.

V and J are TRBV5-6 and TRBJ2-3, with 8 bases matching TRBD2. This CDR3 spans 19 amino acids. J lost 1 base, V lost 4 bases, and 17 bases had no gene match. Germline V CDR1 and CDR2: SGHDT, YYEEEE. The DNA of the CDR3 is TGTGCCAGCAGCCCAGGAGGGGTGCGGGGGGCTTGGGGCACAGATACGCAGTATTTT. It codes for CASSPGGVRGAWGTDTQYF.

Concerning this clone itself: Other DNA sequences from this sample encode an identical CDR3 as well. The chain is built from TRBV30 and TRBJ1-1; D call uncertain. Germline V CDR1 and CDR2: GTSNPN, SVGIG (reference sequence). V was shortened by 0 bases and J by 0 bases, with 5 bases between the two germline ends. This CDR3 region has 13 residues. For the CDR3, the DNA is TGTGCCTGGAGTGTATTGTTGAACACTGAAGCTTTCTTT. Encoded protein: CAWSVLLNTEAFF. The full variable domain, in which reference TRBV30 and TRBJ1-1 provide the parts outside the CDR3, is SQTIHQWPATLVQPVGSPLSLECTVEGTSNPNLYWYRQAAGRGLQLLFYSVGIGQISSEVPQNLSASRPQDRQFILSSKKLLLSDSGFYLCAWSVLLNTEAFFGQGTRLTVV.

The genes are TRBV30 and TRBJ2-6; D not resolved. This CDR3 is built from 14 residues. CDR1 is GTSNPN, CDR2 SVGIG, per germline (reference sequence). Trimming left V 1 base short and J 1 base short, with 5 bases between. Here the CDR3 DNA reads TGTGCCTGGAGTGAGGGATCTGGGGCCAACGTCCTGACTTTC. Amino acids: CAWSEGSGANVLTF.

The gene calls are TRBV4-2 and TRBJ2-3; D possibly corresponds to TRBD2 (5 bases). CDR1 is LGHNA and CDR2 is YNFKEQ in the germline V gene. Trimming took 7 bases from V and 0 from J, leaving 11 bases between them. The CDR3 runs to 14 residues. The CDR3 sequence: CASTPERSTDTQYF. Written as DNA, the CDR3 is TGTGCCAGCACTCCGGAGCGGAGCACAGATACGCAGTATTTT.

The chain uses TRBV28 and TRBJ1-1; no firm D call. CDR1 and CDR2 from the germline V gene are MDHEN and SYDVKM. The CDR3 extends over 13 amino acids. Trimming removed 6 bases at V and 5 bases at J, with 13 bases between. DNA for the CDR3: TGTGCCAGCAGCCCACGGTCTCGGACTGAAGCTTTCTTT. Its translation is CASSPRSRTEAFF. Supplemented by reference TRBV28 and TRBJ1-1, the full variable domain reads DVKVTQSSRYLVKRTGEKVFLECVQDMDHENMFWYRQDPGLGLRLIYFSYDVKMKEKGDIPEGYSVSREKKERFSLILESASTNQTSMYLCASSPRSRTEAFFGQGTRLTVV.

The chain uses TRBV28 and TRBJ1-1; D possibly corresponds to TRBD1 (6 bases). Germline V gene data show CDR1 as MDHEN and CDR2 as SYDVKM. V dropped 5 bases and J dropped 1 base, with 11 bases sitting between them. The CDR3 has 14 residues. The CDR3 sequence is CASSPAGQNTEAFF. The CDR3 DNA reads as TGTGCCAGCAGTCCAGCGGGACAGAACACTGAAGCTTTCTTT.

The rearrangement joins TRBV20-1 to TRBJ2-1, with no clear D. CDR3 size: 10 residues. V lost 4 bases, J lost 8 bases, and 6 bases lay in between. Germline V gives CDR1 DFQATT, CDR2 SNEGSKA (reference sequence). The CDR3 DNA reads as TGCAGTGCTATAGACTATGAGCAGTTCTTC. This sequence encodes CSAIDYEQFF.

This chain joins TRBV6-4 and TRBJ1-5, with D hard to call. Trimming removed 0 bases at V and 4 bases at J, with 1 base between. The CDR3 has 12 amino acids. In germline, CDR1 is MRHNA, CDR2 SNTAGT. CDR3 sequence: CASSDSNQPQHF. CDR3 DNA: TGTGCCAGCAGTGACTCGAATCAGCCCCAGCATTTT.

The genes are TRBV7-2 and TRBJ1-5; D uncertain. Germline CDR1 is SGHTA and CDR2 is FQGNSA. The CDR3 totals 17 residues. Trimming left V 1 base short and J 0 bases short, with 13 bases between. The CDR3 sequence: CASSLDGIGYSNQPQHF. CDR3 nucleotide sequence: TGTGCCAGCAGCTTAGATGGGATCGGATATAGCAATCAGCCCCAGCATTTT. Together with reference TRBV7-2 and TRBJ1-5, the CDR3 gives the full variable domain: GAGVSQSPSNKVTEKGKDVELRCDPISGHTALYWYRQSLGQGLEFLIYFQGNSAPDKSGLPSDRFSAERTGGSVSTLTIQRTQQEDSAVYLCASSLDGIGYSNQPQHFGDGTRLSIL.

The chain carries TRBV28 and TRBJ2-1; possible D gene TRBD2, 7 bases. This CDR3 comprises 12 residues. CDR1 is MDHEN, CDR2 SYDVKM, per germline. The V gene lost 11 bases and the J gene lost 3 bases, with 11 bases spanning the gap. The CDR3 spells CASGGGYNEQFF. The DNA of the CDR3 is TGTGCCTCGGGGGGCGGCTACAATGAGCAGTTCTTC.

This chain uses TRBV29-1 with TRBJ1-2, with a tentative D call TRBD1 (5 bases). The CDR3 is made up of 14 amino acids. CDR1 SQVTM and CDR2 ANQGSEA come from the germline V gene. V gave up 5 bases and J gave up 1 base, with 14 bases separating them. The CDR3 DNA reads TGCAGCGTTTTTGGGGACGGCTATAACTATGGCTACACCTTC. This sequence encodes CSVFGDGYNYGYTF.

The chain carries TRBV4-1 and TRBJ1-1; D is possibly TRBD1 (6 bases). CDR3 length: 15 residues. Germline values: CDR1 MGHRA, CDR2 YSYEKL. V shed 3 bases and J shed 1 base, with 12 bases lying between them. This chain's CDR3 is CASSQWGHRNTEAFF. The CDR3 nucleotides are TGCGCCAGCAGCCAGTGGGGACACAGGAACACTGAAGCTTTCTTT.

This clone came up once. The rearrangement joins TRBV27 to TRBJ1-5; 7 positions agree with TRBD1. The germline gives CDR1 MNHEY, CDR2 SMNVEV (reference sequence). CDR3 length equals 14 residues. J gave up 5 bases and V 3 bases, and 4 bases lay outside the gene matches. CDR3: CASSLTGSDQPQHF. The DNA of the CDR3 is TGTGCCAGCAGTTTGACAGGGAGCGATCAGCCCCAGCATTTT.